The 29 T cell receptor beta chains below were found in one sample sequenced in a study of multiple sclerosis patients with progressive multifocal leukoencephalopathy (dated 2019 in TCRdb). The time point label on this specimen signifies: before natalizumab initiation. The library was obtained by the immunoSEQ multiplex PCR assay. TCRdb took over this immuneACCESS table, retaining in-frame rearrangements with V and J assigned. Such tables are incomplete; in checked studies, under half of the missing clones stem from an unresolved V gene, and the remainder is unexplained. This sample comprises roughly 34,000 clones, around 91% of them detected only once. Of the sample, about 1.5% falls within the top ten clones. Material: PBMCs. These receptors were taken from a human donor with multiple sclerosis.

This rearrangement joins TRBV12-5 to TRBJ2-7, with 7 positions matching TRBD1. The germline gives CDR1 LGHNT, CDR2 FRNRAP. The CDR3 is 13 residues long. The trim removed 6 bases at V and 4 bases at J, leaving 6 bases unmatched. CDR3 bases: TGTGCTAGTGGCCGGGGACAGACTTACGAGCAGTACTTC. As protein: CASGRGQTYEQYF.

This clone occurred once. The rearrangement links TRBV30 to TRBJ2-1, with 7 bases aligning to TRBD2. With 5 bases clipped from V and 2 bases from J, the junction kept 15 bases outside the gene matches. The germline gives CDR1 GTSNPN, CDR2 SVGIG (reference sequence). The CDR3 consists of 17 residues. CDR3 nucleotide sequence: TGTGCCTGGGACGTGGGAGGGACGGGAGGCCCCTACAATGAGCAGTTCTTC. Amino acids: CAWDVGGTGGPYNEQFF.

This clone was observed a single time. The rearrangement uses TRBV5-4 and TRBJ2-7, with 10 nucleotides matching TRBD1. CDR3 length: 14 residues. CDR1 and CDR2 (germline): SGHNT, YYREEE (reference sequence). The ends lost 7 bases at V and 5 bases at J; junction bases unmatched: 9. The chain's CDR3 is CASRTDRGLHEQYF. The DNA for the CDR3 is TGTGCCAGCCGAACTGACAGGGGGCTCCACGAGCAGTACTTC.

This chain links TRBV19 with TRBJ2-5; D unresolved. Matching the DNA end better, TRBJ2-7 makes the J call doubtful. Germline CDR1 is LNHDA and CDR2 is SQIVND (reference sequence). This CDR3 is 12 amino acids long. The CDR3 region is CASSIGKYEQYF. Here the CDR3 DNA reads TGTGCCAGTAGTATTGGGAAGTACGAGCAGTACTTC.

The chain couples TRBV6-5 to TRBJ1-5; no reliable D call. The CDR3 contains 14 residues. CDR1 is MNHEY and CDR2 is SVGAGI in the germline V gene. Trimming removed 0 bases from V and 3 bases from J, with 6 bases in between. The CDR3 loop reads CASSYSPNNQPQHF. The CDR3, as DNA: TGTGCCAGCAGTTACTCACCCAACAATCAGCCCCAGCATTTT.

This clone appeared a single time. The CDR3 bases are TGTGCCAGCAGCTTAGCCCCTGGGGGGGGCAATGAGCAGTTCTTC. Its protein product is CASSLAPGGGNEQFF. The genes are TRBV7-9 and TRBJ2-1; 7 bases are shared with TRBD2. The CDR3 is 15 residues long. Per the germline V gene, CDR1 is SEHNR and CDR2 is FQNEAQ (reference sequence). V lost 0 bases and J lost 6; bases outside the gene matches: 5.

This clone has only one observation. V usage is TRBV6-5 and J usage is TRBJ1-5, with 7 bases aligning to TRBD1. Looked up from germline, CDR1 is MNHEY and CDR2 is SVGAGI. Germline trimming cut 6 bases from V and 7 bases from J; bases unmatched to any gene: 9. CDR3 size: 14 residues. The CDR3 loop reads CASSPSTGSQPQHF. CDR3 sequence (DNA): TGTGCCAGCAGCCCATCGACAGGGAGCCAGCCCCAGCATTTT.

V is TRBV7-3 and J is TRBJ1-1; D might be TRBD1 (5 bases). Trimming shortened V by 0 bases and J by 6 bases, and 8 bases separated the two germline ends. Germline V gene data show CDR1 as SGHTA and CDR2 as FQGTGA. CDR3 length equals 13 residues. CDR3 coding DNA: TGTGCCAGCAGCTTAACAAGGGACTCTGAAGCTTTCTTT. Protein product: CASSLTRDSEAFF.

The rearrangement joins TRBV30 to TRBJ1-6; 9 positions match TRBD1. The length of the CDR3 is 14 residues. Unmatched junction bases numbered 5, after V lost 3 bases and J lost 8 bases. Germline V CDR1 and CDR2: GTSNPN, SVGIG (reference sequence). CDR3 nucleotide sequence: TGTGCCTGGAGGGAGGACAGGGGCCATTCACCCCTCCACTTT. It specifies CAWREDRGHSPLHF.

The genes are TRBV12-5 and TRBJ2-1, with D perhaps TRBD1 or TRBD2 (5 bases each). Trimming shortened V by 5 bases and J by 6 bases, and 20 bases separated the two germline ends. The length of the CDR3 is 16 residues. From germline, CDR1 is LGHNT and CDR2 FRNRAP. The CDR3 DNA sequence: TGTGCTAGTGGTGGGTGGACTGGAGAAAGGGGCAATGAGCAGTTCTTC. Protein: CASGGWTGERGNEQFF.

This clone was counted only a few times. The CDR3 DNA is TGTGCCAGCAGCTTACGAGGTGCAGGCCTAACGGGGGAGACCCAGTACTTC. Translation gives CASSLRGAGLTGETQYF. The chain couples TRBV7-2 to TRBJ2-5; the D gene is possibly TRBD2 (5 bases). The CDR3 is made up of 17 amino acids. CDR1 is SGHTA, CDR2 FQGNSA, per germline. The ends were cut back, 2 bases at V and 5 bases at J, with 21 bases in the middle.

The gene calls are TRBV7-9 and TRBJ2-2, with no clear D. The CDR3 consists of 16 residues. Germline lookup yields CDR1 SEHNR and CDR2 FQNEAQ (reference sequence). V lost 7 bases and J lost 0, with 15 bases in between. The CDR3 DNA reads as TGTGCCAGCACCCAAAGATTACGCGCGAACACCGGGGAGCTGTTTTTT. Protein product: CASTQRLRANTGELFF.

The chain combines TRBV6-1 with TRBJ1-2; 9 nucleotides line up with TRBD1. V lost 7 bases and J lost 6; bases outside the gene matches: 9. This CDR3 spans 14 amino acids. Germline lookup yields CDR1 MNHNS and CDR2 SASEGT. CDR3 in amino acids: CASTLTGTGNGYTF. DNA of the CDR3: TGTGCCAGCACCCTAACCGGGACAGGGAATGGCTACACCTTC.

The chain is built from TRBV4-3 and TRBJ2-1; TRBD1 matches at 10 bases. This CDR3 comprises 16 residues. The germline CDR1 and CDR2 sequences are LGHNA and YSLEER. The V and J ends lost 5 bases and 3 bases, in that order; junction bases with no gene match: 7. The CDR3 sequence is CASSDTRTGGYNEQFF. The CDR3, as DNA: TGCGCCAGCAGCGACACTAGGACAGGGGGCTACAATGAGCAGTTCTTC.

The chain combines TRBV2 with TRBJ1-5; D gene uncertain. The CDR3 is 14 residues long. The V end lost 6 bases, the J end lost 0 bases, and 9 bases lay between the germline ends. Germline V gives CDR1 SNHLY, CDR2 FYNNEI. The CDR3 DNA reads TGTGCCAGCAGCAGGCAAGATAGCAATCAGCCCCAGCATTTT. Its translation: CASSRQDSNQPQHF.

This chain connects TRBV14 to TRBJ1-1; D gene uncertain. Trimming stripped 4 bases from V and 3 bases from J, with 9 bases between. This CDR3 has 13 amino acids. CDR1 and CDR2 from the germline V gene are SGHDN and FVKESK. The DNA for the CDR3 is TGTGCCAGCAGCCCAGATGCCTACACTGAAGCTTTCTTT. Translation: CASSPDAYTEAFF.

Concerning this clone: Distinct nucleotide sequences in the sample also encode this CDR3. This chain joins TRBV28 and TRBJ1-5, with no clear D. Trimming removed 3 bases from V and 0 bases from J, with 0 bases in between. The germline CDR1 and CDR2 sequences are MDHEN and SYDVKM. This CDR3 has 12 residues. CDR3 sequence (DNA): TGTGCCAGCAGTTTTAGCAATCAGCCCCAGCATTTT. Residues: CASSFSNQPQHF.

This rearrangement joins TRBV6-5 to TRBJ1-2; D perhaps matches TRBD1 (6 bases). V lost 5 bases, J lost 3 bases, and 13 bases lay in between. Germline V gene sequence: CDR1 MNHEY, CDR2 SVGAGI. CDR3 length: 14 amino acids. CDR3 nucleotide sequence: TGTGCCAGCAGTGAAAGGGGGAGGGACTATGGCTACACCTTC. Translation: CASSERGRDYGYTF.

The V gene is TRBV12-2, the J gene TRBJ2-7. TRBV12-2 has pseudogene status. The CDR3 runs to 17 residues. CDR3 nucleotide sequence: TGTGCAAGTCGCTTAGGAGGGGCGCTACCGGTTTATTGGGAGCAGTACTTC. This gives the protein CASRLGGALPVYWEQYF.

The table lists this clone with a few counts. V gene TRBV5-1 combines with J gene TRBJ2-5; 8 nucleotides agree with TRBD1. The CDR3 spans 16 residues. The germline gives CDR1 SGHRS, CDR2 YFSETQ. J gave up 5 bases and V 0 bases, and 9 bases lay outside the gene matches. CDR3 sequence reads: CASSLGLQGAVETQYF. CDR3 nucleotides: TGCGCCAGCAGCTTGGGATTGCAGGGGGCGGTGGAGACCCAGTACTTC. Using reference TRBV5-1 and TRBJ2-5 for the parts outside the CDR3, the full variable domain is KAGVTQTPRYLIKTRGQQVTLSCSPISGHRSVSWYQQTPGQGLQFLFEYFSETQRNKGNFPGRFSGRQFSNSRSEMNVSTLELGDSALYLCASSLGLQGAVETQYFGPGTRLLVL.

CDR3 sequence (DNA): TGTGCCAGCAGTTTTGGATACGAGCAGTACTTC. As protein: CASSFGYEQYF. The genes are TRBV28 and TRBJ2-7; D uncertain. The CDR3 runs to 11 residues. Germline V gene lookup returns CDR1 MDHEN and CDR2 SYDVKM. V lost 3 bases, J lost 4 bases, and 4 bases lay in between.

J is TRBJ2-1 and V is TRBV7-9; D is possibly TRBD1 or TRBD2 (5 bases each). Per the germline V gene, CDR1 is SEHNR and CDR2 is FQNEAQ (reference sequence). CDR3 length: 15 amino acids. V was trimmed by 6 bases and J by 3 bases, leaving 15 bases between them. The CDR3 region is CASRPPGRNYNEQFF. CDR3 sequence (DNA): TGTGCCAGCAGACCTCCGGGACGGAACTACAATGAGCAGTTCTTC.

J is TRBJ2-5 and V is TRBV6-6; 8 bases agree with TRBD2. This CDR3 is built from 16 residues. The trim removed 5 bases at V and 4 bases at J, leaving 12 bases unmatched. Germline loops: CDR1 MNHNY, CDR2 SVGAGI (reference sequence). The CDR3 spells CASSPIGGGRGETQYF. The CDR3 bases are TGTGCCAGCAGTCCCATCGGGGGGGGGCGAGGAGAGACCCAGTACTTC.

This clone is a singleton in its sample. This chain uses TRBV5-1 with TRBJ1-1, with TRBD1 matching 9 bases. Germline CDR1 is SGHRS and CDR2 is YFSETQ. This CDR3 has 16 residues. Trimming took 0 bases from V and 3 from J; bases not matched to a gene: 6. CDR3 protein: CASSLGPGQGYTEAFF. Written as DNA, the CDR3 is TGCGCCAGCAGCTTGGGGCCAGGACAGGGGTACACTGAAGCTTTCTTT.

The genes are TRBV11-2 and TRBJ1-5, with unresolved D. From germline, CDR1 is SGHAT and CDR2 FQNNGV. V shed 2 bases and J shed 3 bases, with 5 bases lying between them. The CDR3 consists of 13 residues. The CDR3 region is CASSLKANQPQHF. Written as DNA, the CDR3 is TGTGCCAGCAGCTTAAAGGCCAATCAGCCCCAGCATTTT.

The chain has TRBV29-1 and TRBJ1-1, with TRBD1 as a possible D gene (6 bases). The CDR3 loop spans 14 amino acids. CDR1 SQVTM and CDR2 ANQGSEA come from the germline V gene. Trimming cost V 3 bases and J 3 bases, with 14 bases left between them. CDR3 in DNA: TGCAGCGTTGAGTCTTGGCAGGGGCACACTGAAGCTTTCTTT. Amino acids: CSVESWQGHTEAFF.

J is TRBJ2-7 and V is TRBV6-1; D is perhaps TRBD2 (5 bases). The CDR3 is made up of 15 amino acids. The germline V gene has CDR1 MNHNS and CDR2 SASEGT. V shed 5 bases and J shed 4 bases, with 18 bases lying between them. Here the CDR3 reads CASSTQAETQYEQYF. Written as DNA, the CDR3 is TGTGCCAGCAGTACTCAAGCGGAAACTCAGTACGAGCAGTACTTC.

The genes are TRBV5-4 and TRBJ2-7; D unclear. Trimming left V 2 bases short and J 3 bases short, with 6 bases between. This CDR3 contains 12 residues. CDR1 is SGHNT, CDR2 YYREEE, per germline (reference sequence). In DNA, the CDR3 is TGTGCCAGCAGCTTCAATAACTACGAGCAGTACTTC. Its protein is CASSFNNYEQYF.

Written as DNA, the CDR3 is TGTGCCAGCAGCTTCCAGGTTCCCTACGAGCAGTACTTC. Amino acids: CASSFQVPYEQYF. The rearrangement joins TRBV11-2 to TRBJ2-5, with no clear D. The DNA end is a closer match to TRBJ2-7, so the J assignment may be wrong. The CDR3 runs to 13 residues. The germline CDR1 and CDR2 sequences are SGHAT and FQNNGV.